This T cell receptor (beta chain) was recorded in a study of blood T cell repertoires in COVID-19. Looking at the study overall: The United States, Italy and Spain were the sources of the acute and convalescent COVID-19 samples. Sample material is recorded as cDNA or gDNA derived from T cells, B-cell-depleted T cells, or PBMCs.

Cohorts were based on clinical histories the participants reported. Produced via immunoSEQ multiplex PCR; TCRdb's table is partial and in-frame only. The repertoire has under 300,000 clones, 90% to 95% of them found once; the top ten carry more than 1%. This clone was detected once. Material: PBMCs or T cells enriched from blood (not recorded which). The receptor was derived from a human donor in a cohort exposed to, infected with or recovered from COVID-19 (not recorded which). The donor label of this sample is uncertain.

The CDR3: CASSRLLQANYGYTF. The CDR3 nucleotides read TGCGCCAGCAGCCGATTACTACAGGCTAACTATGGCTACACCTTC. The chain has TRBV4-3 and TRBJ1-2, with a weak D call TRBD1 (5 bases). The length of the CDR3 is 15 residues. The V and J ends lost 4 bases and 0 bases respectively, with 12 bases between them. The germline V gene has CDR1 LGHNA and CDR2 YSLEER.